The 27 T cell receptor beta chains in this list originate from one sample, sequenced in a study of OX40 agonist ivuxolimab in advanced cancers. TCRdb keeps only in-frame clones here, not all; method: immunoSEQ multiplex PCR. The profile covers 120,000 or so clones, with about 94% appearing a single time and 0.15% to 0.16% taken by the ten largest. The sample here was CD4+ or CD8+ T cells sorted from blood, taken in a trial of the OX40 agonist ivuxolimab. These receptors all stem from an adult with an advanced solid tumor such as melanoma, head and neck, liver or kidney cancer.

The chain joins TRBV2 to TRBJ1-1, with 8 bases fitting TRBD1. Germline V gene lookup returns CDR1 SNHLY and CDR2 FYNNEI. J was trimmed by 1 base and V by 6 bases; bases with no gene match: 4. This CDR3 has 14 residues. This CDR3 reads CASRTGAWNTEAFF. The CDR3 nucleotides read TGTGCCAGCAGGACAGGGGCCTGGAACACTGAAGCTTTCTTT.

The chain has TRBV28 and TRBJ1-2; D is uncertain. The CDR3 sequence is 14 residues long. Trimming stripped 2 bases from V and 2 bases from J, with 9 bases between. Germline V CDR1 and CDR2: MDHEN, SYDVKM. CDR3 in DNA: TGTGCCAGCAGTTTACTGAGTAGAAACTATGGCTACACCTTC. Its translation is CASSLLSRNYGYTF.

This rearrangement joins TRBV11-2 to TRBJ2-7; 8 nucleotides agree with TRBD2. The CDR3 contains 17 residues. Germline V gene data show CDR1 as SGHAT and CDR2 as FQNNGV. Germline trimming cut 7 bases from V and 2 bases from J; bases unmatched to any gene: 16. CDR3 protein: CASTPPGVSGVTYEQYF. The CDR3 nucleotides read TGTGCCAGCACCCCGCCAGGGGTTAGCGGGGTGACCTACGAGCAGTACTTC.

V gene TRBV29-1 combines with J gene TRBJ2-7, with 8 nucleotides matching TRBD1. The junction had 19 bases not matched to a gene; V was cut back by 2 bases and J by 4 bases. This CDR3 region has 18 residues. Germline V lookup: CDR1 SQVTM, CDR2 ANQGSEA. In nucleotides, the CDR3 is TGCAGCGTTGAAAAATCAGGGGGCCTAGACCTTCTGGGGTACGAGCAGTACTTC. Its translation: CSVEKSGGLDLLGYEQYF.

CDR3 region: CASSHARQLNEKLFF. CDR3 bases: TGTGCCAGCAGCCACGCCAGACAGCTTAATGAAAAACTGTTTTTT. The V gene is TRBV7-8, the J gene TRBJ1-4; D might be TRBD1 (5 bases). The germline V and J ends were trimmed by 5 bases and 4 bases, with 14 bases remaining between them. The CDR3 has 15 residues. Germline V gene sequence: CDR1 SGHVS, CDR2 FQNEAQ. The variable domain in full, completed from reference TRBV7-8 and TRBJ1-4, reads GAGVSQSPRYKVAKRGQDVALRCDPISGHVSLFWYQQALGQGPEFLTYFQNEAQLDKSGLPSDRFFAERPEGSVSTLKIQRTQQEDSAVYLCASSHARQLNEKLFFGSGTQLSVL.

This clone was observed once. This sequence joins TRBV9 and TRBJ2-4; possible D gene TRBD1, 5 bases. Germline CDR1 is SGDLS and CDR2 is YYNGEE. This CDR3 contains 15 residues. V lost 3 bases and J 0 bases, leaving 10 bases between the germline ends. CDR3 coding DNA: TGTGCCAGCAGCGGGGGCTGGGGAGCCAAAAACATTCAGTACTTC. It translates to CASSGGWGAKNIQYF.

This chain links TRBV18 with TRBJ1-1; TRBD1 aligns across 9 bases. Trimming removed 6 bases from V and 3 bases from J; junction bases left unmatched: 5. The germline gives CDR1 KGHSH, CDR2 LQKENI. The CDR3 is 14 residues long. CDR3 residues: CASSPGQGYTEAFF. The DNA for the CDR3 is TGTGCCAGCTCTCCGGGACAGGGTTACACTGAAGCTTTCTTT.

The chain couples TRBV2 to TRBJ2-1, with D possibly being TRBD2 (6 bases). Per germline, CDR1 SNHLY and CDR2 FYNNEI. This CDR3 contains 12 residues. The V end lost 6 bases, the J end lost 6 bases, and 9 bases lay between the germline ends. CDR3 in amino acids: CASSGEVNEQFF. The CDR3 DNA reads TGTGCCAGCAGCGGGGAGGTCAATGAGCAGTTCTTC.

This clone came up once. The rearrangement links TRBV7-3 to TRBJ1-1; 8 bases are a match to TRBD1. The germline CDR1 and CDR2 sequences are SGHTA and FQGTGA. The CDR3 is 14 amino acids. The V gene end was trimmed by 4 bases and the J gene end by 5 bases; junction bases not matched to a gene: 6. The CDR3, as DNA: TGTGCCAGCAGCTCCCAGGGGGCGCGTACTGAAGCTTTCTTT. Translation: CASSSQGARTEAFF.

The chain employs TRBV7-9 and TRBJ2-7, with D tentatively TRBD2 (6 bases). CDR3 length: 15 amino acids. Germline CDR1 SEHNR, CDR2 FQNEAQ (reference sequence). V gave up 2 bases and J gave up 0 bases, with 11 bases separating them. The DNA for the CDR3 is TGTGCCAGCAGCTTAAAGCGGGTTAGCTCCTACGAGCAGTACTTC. It yields the protein CASSLKRVSSYEQYF.

V and J are TRBV5-8 and TRBJ2-5; 7 bases match TRBD2. V shed 3 bases, J shed 6 bases, and the junction held 14 bases outside the gene matches. Per the germline V gene, CDR1 is SGHTS and CDR2 is YDEGEE. The CDR3 sequence is 16 residues long. In DNA form, the CDR3 reads TGTGCCAGCAGCTCTTATGCTAGCGGAAGTCAGAAGACCCAGTACTTC. Protein sequence: CASSSYASGSQKTQYF.

The rearrangement joins TRBV4-2 to TRBJ2-2; D is possibly TRBD1 (6 bases). The CDR3 contains 18 residues. Trimming took 0 bases from V and 3 from J, leaving 17 bases between them. Looked up from germline, CDR1 is LGHNA and CDR2 is YNFKEQ. In DNA form, the CDR3 reads TGTGCCAGCAGCCAAGATGCACCAGGGGAGTTGGACACCGGGGAGCTGTTTTTT. This translates into CASSQDAPGELDTGELFF.

V and J are TRBV30 and TRBJ2-7; maybe TRBD2 (5 bases). In germline, CDR1 is GTSNPN, CDR2 SVGIG (reference sequence). V lost 1 base to trimming and J lost 9 bases, with 16 bases between them. This CDR3 is built from 13 residues. CDR3 nucleotides: TGTGCCTGGAGTGCCGAATCATATCGGGGGCAGTACTTC. Translated: CAWSAESYRGQYF.

V usage is TRBV7-2 and J usage is TRBJ1-1; D not resolved. Germline V CDR1 and CDR2: SGHTA, FQGNSA. The V gene lost 3 bases and the J gene lost 4 bases, with 9 bases spanning the gap. The CDR3 totals 13 residues. Here the CDR3 reads CASSFKGSTEAFF. The CDR3 bases are TGTGCCAGCAGCTTCAAGGGAAGCACTGAAGCTTTCTTT.

This sequence joins TRBV5-6 and TRBJ1-1; no reliable D call. The CDR3 runs to 14 residues. The germline V and J ends were trimmed by 0 bases and 5 bases, with 11 bases remaining between them. Germline V CDR1 and CDR2: SGHDT, YYEEEE. The CDR3: CASSLAGLITEAFF. CDR3 bases: TGTGCCAGCAGCTTGGCGGGGTTGATAACTGAAGCTTTCTTT.

J is TRBJ2-3 and V is TRBV19; 7 bases map to TRBD2. Germline V gene lookup returns CDR1 LNHDA and CDR2 SQIVND (reference sequence). This CDR3 region has 15 residues. The V and J ends lost 7 bases and 2 bases, in that order; junction bases with no gene match: 9. The CDR3 bases are TGTGCCAGTACCGGGACTACCCTCTCCACAGATACGCAGTATTTT. Protein: CASTGTTLSTDTQYF.

In this sample, this clone turned up once. This chain connects TRBV30 to TRBJ2-3, with TRBD2 as a possible D gene (5 bases). CDR3 size: 13 residues. The ends were cut back, 7 bases at V and 4 bases at J, with 15 bases in the middle. Germline CDR1 and CDR2: GTSNPN and SVGIG (reference sequence). For the CDR3, the DNA is TGTGCCTTGAGGACTCTGGAGGCAGATACGCAGTATTTT. This encodes CALRTLEADTQYF. The whole variable domain, remainder taken from reference TRBV30 and TRBJ2-3, is SQTIHQWPATLVQPVGSPLSLECTVEGTSNPNLYWYRQAAGRGLQLLFYSVGIGQISSEVPQNLSASRPQDRQFILSSKKLLLSDSGFYLCALRTLEADTQYFGPGTRLTVL.

This clone has only a few counts. The chain joins TRBV6-1 to TRBJ1-1; D remains unclear. Germline CDR1 is MNHNS and CDR2 is SASEGT. The CDR3 is 16 residues long. Trimming stripped 0 bases from V and 4 bases from J, with 15 bases between. CDR3 in amino acids: CASSEAQIAWGTEAFF. As DNA, the CDR3 is TGTGCCAGCAGTGAAGCGCAAATCGCTTGGGGCACTGAAGCTTTCTTT.

The chain employs TRBV10-3 and TRBJ2-5; the D gene could be TRBD1 or TRBD2 (5 bases each). The J call may not be correct, given that the DNA end is closer to TRBJ2-7. Germline lookup yields CDR1 ENHRY and CDR2 SYGVKD. The CDR3 sequence is 17 residues long. The CDR3 here is CAISESGPSGSSYEQYF. DNA for the CDR3: TGTGCCATCAGTGAGTCGGGGCCTTCAGGGAGCTCCTACGAGCAGTACTTC.

The gene calls are TRBV5-4 and TRBJ2-7; D perhaps matches TRBD2 (6 bases). Trimming took off 5 bases at V and 1 base at J, with 28 bases between the two ends. Germline loops: CDR1 SGHNT, CDR2 YYREEE (reference sequence). CDR3 length equals 19 residues. The CDR3 sequence is CASSQKPLAGLLWSYEQYF. In nucleotides, the CDR3 is TGTGCCAGCAGTCAAAAACCCCTTGCGGGATTGCTCTGGTCCTACGAGCAGTACTTC.

The chain couples TRBV28 to TRBJ2-1; tentative D call: TRBD2 (5 bases). The V end was cut by 7 bases, the J end by 5 bases, with 12 bases between. The CDR3 sequence is 13 residues long. The germline V gene encodes CDR1 MDHEN and CDR2 SYDVKM. CDR3 sequence (DNA): TGTGCCAGCAACGTGGACTGGCACAATGAGCAGTTCTTC. It yields the protein CASNVDWHNEQFF.

CDR3 DNA: TGTGCCAGCAGTGGGACTTCGGAGACCCAGTACTTC. Translated, it gives CASSGTSETQYF. This chain connects TRBV6-1 to TRBJ2-5, with TRBD2 as a possible D gene (5 bases). The V gene lost 4 bases and the J gene lost 5 bases, with 8 bases spanning the gap. CDR3 length equals 12 residues. Germline V gives CDR1 MNHNS, CDR2 SASEGT.

This chain connects TRBV7-9 to TRBJ1-3; D gene ambiguous. The CDR3 runs 14 residues. Germline CDR1 SEHNR, CDR2 FQNEAQ (reference sequence). Trimming took off 5 bases at V and 0 bases at J, with 8 bases between the two ends. The CDR3 region is CASSRGLSGNTIYF. CDR3 nucleotide sequence: TGTGCCAGCAGCCGGGGTCTCTCTGGAAACACCATATATTTT.

As regards this clone: The sample holds other DNA sequences that translate to the same CDR3. The V call is TRBV5-1, the J call TRBJ1-2; D gene ambiguous. Germline V CDR1 and CDR2: SGHRS, YFSETQ. This CDR3 spans 13 amino acids. V was pared by 0 bases and J by 5 bases, with 8 bases between. The CDR3 coding sequence is TGCGCCAGCAGCTTGGCCGGGGATTATGGCTACACCTTC. This sequence encodes CASSLAGDYGYTF.

This chain joins TRBV7-9 and TRBJ1-1; weak D call: TRBD1 (6 bases). The V and J ends lost 5 bases and 4 bases respectively, with 17 bases between them. The CDR3 has 15 residues. Germline loops: CDR1 SEHNR, CDR2 FQNEAQ (reference sequence). The CDR3 region is CASSAQTGMGTEAFF. The CDR3 nucleotides are TGTGCCAGCAGCGCCCAAACAGGGATGGGCACTGAAGCTTTCTTT.

The chain is built from TRBV4-2 and TRBJ2-7; D unclear. Trimming left V 0 bases short and J 3 bases short, with 9 bases between. This CDR3 comprises 14 residues. The germline V gene encodes CDR1 LGHNA and CDR2 YNFKEQ. Here the CDR3 DNA reads TGTGCCAGCAGCCAAGAGTGGCTGAACTACGAGCAGTACTTC. Translating gives CASSQEWLNYEQYF.

The J gene is TRBJ2-7, the V gene TRBV7-2; 7 positions match TRBD1. Germline V CDR1 and CDR2: SGHTA, FQGNSA. The CDR3 runs to 13 residues. The J segment lost 6 bases and the V segment lost 1 base, leaving 3 bases of the junction unmatched. This CDR3 reads CASSLDSGGEQYF. The CDR3 coding sequence is TGTGCCAGCAGCTTAGATTCAGGGGGCGAGCAGTACTTC. The full variable domain, rest sourced from reference TRBV7-2 and TRBJ2-7, is GAGVSQSPSNKVTEKGKDVELRCDPISGHTALYWYRQSLGQGLEFLIYFQGNSAPDKSGLPSDRFSAERTGGSVSTLTIQRTQQEDSAVYLCASSLDSGGEQYFGPGTRLTVT.